A selection of T cell receptor beta chains follows, all from one sample in a study of T cells in pancreatic ductal adenocarcinoma. TCRdb keeps only in-frame clones here, not all; method: immunoSEQ multiplex PCR. Of around 94,000 clones listed, about 95% are singletons. Sequencing was performed on PBMCs. These receptors all stem from a human donor with pancreatic ductal adenocarcinoma. Both conserved end residues are part of each CDR3. The order of the fields is clone size, J gene, D gene, V gene, CDR3 DNA, CDR3 protein. D genes are given only for firm matches. Expanded clones get a size class; other rows say once, few or many, or leave the size out.

- TRBJ2-5 - TRBV11-1 TGTGCCAGCAGCTCCGATTGGGGGCAGCAAGAGACCCAGTACTTC CASSSDWGQQETQYF
- TRBJ2-2 - TRBV7-7 TGTGCCAGCAGCTTAGCATCAGGGGTTCACGGGGAGCTGTTTTTT CASSLASGVHGELFF
- TRBJ2-1 TRBD2 TRBV7-2 TGTGCCAGCAGCTTAGACCCAGCGGGAAGGGAGCAGTTCTTC CASSLDPAGREQFF
- TRBJ2-7 - TRBV20-1 TGCAGTGCGACACAGGCGTACGAGCAGTACTTC CSATQAYEQYF
- TRBJ1-1 TRBD1 TRBV19 TGTGCCAGTATTCCGACAGGGGCAACTGAAGCTTTCTTT CASIPTGATEAFF
- TRBJ1-1 TRBD1 TRBV6-6 TGTGCCAGCAGATCCAGGGACAGGGCTAACACTGAAGCTTTCTTT CASRSRDRANTEAFF
once TRBJ1-2 TRBD1 TRBV25-1 TGTGCCAGCTCCCTCGGACAGGGAAGCTATGGCTACACCTTC CASSLGQGSYGYTF
- TRBJ1-2 TRBD1 TRBV19 TGTGCCAGTAGTGGGGACAGGGCTACCTATGGCTACACCTTC CASSGDRATYGYTF
- TRBJ1-2 - TRBV19 TGTGCCAGTAGTATTCGGATCGGGTATGGCTACACCTTC CASSIRIGYGYTF
few TRBJ2-7 - TRBV2 TGTGCCAGCAGTGAAATTGTCCTTGAGCAGTACTTC CASSEIVLEQYF
- TRBJ2-6 TRBD1 TRBV28 TGTGCCACCCAAACAGGGGGCGCTGGGGCCAACGTCCTGACTTTC CATQTGGAGANVLTF
- TRBJ1-5 TRBD1 TRBV19 TGTGCCAGTGGACAGGGAGGTCAGCCCCAGCATTTT CASGQGGQPQHF
- TRBJ2-4 TRBD2 TRBV19 TGTGCCAGTAGTGTTACTAGCGGGAGTGTGATCAAAAACATTCAGTACTTC CASSVTSGSVIKNIQYF
- TRBJ2-1 TRBD2 TRBV5-4 TGTGCCAGCAGCCTCCCGGGACTAGCGGGCTCCTACAATGAGCAGTTCTTC CASSLPGLAGSYNEQFF
- TRBJ2-1 - TRBV7-8 TGTGCCAGCAGCTTATTGAGGGAGTCGGGCGGTTGGAATGAGCAGTTCTTC CASSLLRESGGWNEQFF
- TRBJ2-1 - TRBV19 TGTGCCAGTAGTATAGTAATAGCGGCTACTTTAAATGAGCAGTTCTTC CASSIVIAATLNEQFF
- TRBJ1-2 TRBD1 TRBV7-6 TGTGCCAGCAGCTCGGGACAGCCAGGGGATGGCTACACCTTC CASSSGQPGDGYTF
once TRBJ1-2 - TRBV5-1 TGCGCCAGCCATCCACCCGGACACCCGGGGGGAGATGATGGCTACACCTTC CASHPPGHPGGDDGYTF
once TRBJ2-7 - TRBV28 TGTGCCAGCAATTCACCGGAGTCCTACGAGCAGTACTTC CASNSPESYEQYF
- TRBJ1-2 - TRBV2 TGTGCCAGCAGATCCCGAGGTGGAGGCTACACCTTC CASRSRGGGYTF
- TRBJ1-2 TRBD1 TRBV5-1 TGCGCCAGCAGCTTGGCCGGGACAGGGGAACGCAACTATGGCTACACCTTC CASSLAGTGERNYGYTF
- TRBJ2-5 TRBD2 TRBV7-9 TGTGCCAGCAGCCCTTGGGGCGGGAGAGGGGAGACCCAGTACTTC CASSPWGGRGETQYF
once TRBJ2-7 - TRBV5-1 TGCGCCAGCAGCTTGGCCCAGGGATACTCCTACGAGCAGTACTTC CASSLAQGYSYEQYF
- TRBJ2-6 - TRBV18 TGTGCCAGCTCGACAGGTGCGGGGGCCAACGTCCTGACTTTC CASSTGAGANVLTF
once TRBJ2-7 - TRBV28 TGTGCCAGCAGGACGGACTACAATTATTACGAGCAGTACTTC CASRTDYNYYEQYF
few TRBJ1-3 - TRBV19 TGTGCCAGTAGGGGACTCCAGCCGGAGCACTCTGGAAACACCATATATTTT CASRGLQPEHSGNTIYF
- TRBJ1-4 - TRBV6-6 TGTGCCACTATGTCGGACGGGGCTAATGAAAAACTGTTTTTT CATMSDGANEKLFF
- TRBJ2-7 - TRBV6-1 TGTGCCAGCAGTGATCCAGGGTTTTCTCACGAGCAGTACTTC CASSDPGFSHEQYF
- TRBJ1-2 - TRBV7-9 TGTGCCAGCAGCTCCCTCGAGTTGGGCTACACCTTC CASSSLELGYTF
- TRBJ2-1 TRBD1 TRBV18 TGTGCCAGCTCACCGGGACAGGGGGCGTATGAGCAGTTCTTC CASSPGQGAYEQFF
- TRBJ2-1 TRBD2 TRBV4-2 TGTGCCAGCAGCCTCACGGGGGGTAGCGATTACAATGAGCAGTTCTTC CASSLTGGSDYNEQFF
- TRBJ2-7 - TRBV21-1 TGTGCCAGCAGCAAAACCCTACCAGGACAGGGGAGCTACGAGCAGTACTTC CASSKTLPGQGSYEQYF
once TRBJ2-5 TRBD2 TRBV6-6 TGTGCCAGCAGCTTAGAACTAGCGTACATCCAAGAGACCCAGTACTTC CASSLELAYIQETQYF
- TRBJ1-2 TRBD1 TRBV6-1 TGTGCCAGCAGTGATACCCGACAGGGGTTACCCTATGGCTACACCTTC CASSDTRQGLPYGYTF
few TRBJ1-2 - TRBV2 TGTGCCAGCAACCGGGCCGACAGGGGCTACACCTTC CASNRADRGYTF
- TRBJ2-6 - TRBV7-3 TGTGCCAGCAGCGGACAGAATTTCTTCCACTCTGGGGCCAACGTCCTGACTTTC CASSGQNFFHSGANVLTF
few TRBJ1-5 - TRBV4-2 TGTGCCAGCAGCCAAGAGCAGGGGCGCGGGGGTCAGCCCCAGCATTTT CASSQEQGRGGQPQHF
- TRBJ2-7 - TRBV18 TGTGCCAGCTCACTCCCACTAGTAGGGGGCTCCTACGAGCAGTACTTC CASSLPLVGGSYEQYF
once TRBJ2-5 - TRBV6-1 TGTGCCAGCAGTTTGAGTGTGGAGACCCAGTACTTC CASSLSVETQYF
- TRBJ1-4 - TRBV18 TGTGCCAGCTCACCACGGGAGGGGTTGGATGAAAAACTGTTTTTT CASSPREGLDEKLFF
once TRBJ2-7 TRBD1 TRBV19 TGTGCCAGTAGTATAGACGGGACAGGGAGGCACGAGCAGTACTTC CASSIDGTGRHEQYF
- TRBJ2-5 TRBD1 TRBV18 TGTGCCAGCTCGGGAAGGGGGCCTCAAGAGACCCAGTACTTC CASSGRGPQETQYF
- TRBJ2-1 TRBD1 TRBV5-1 TGCGCCAGCAGCCGGACAGGGAATTTCTACAATGAGCAGTTCTTC CASSRTGNFYNEQFF
- TRBJ2-7 TRBD1 TRBV10-1 TGCGCCAGCAGTAGGGGGACAGGGAGGGAGCAGTACTTC CASSRGTGREQYF
- TRBJ2-7 - TRBV29-1 TGCAGCGTTACCGGGACACCATCCTACGAGCAGTACTTC CSVTGTPSYEQYF
once TRBJ2-4 TRBD1 TRBV28 TGTGCCACGAACAGGGGAGAGTCCAAAAACATTCAGTACTTC CATNRGESKNIQYF
- TRBJ1-1 - TRBV6-5 TGTGCCAGCAGTTACTCAGCCTACTTTAGTGAAGCTTTCTTT CASSYSAYFSEAFF
- TRBJ2-5 - TRBV9 TGTGCCAGCAGCCCCCAGGCGGGGTGGGAGACCCAGTACTTC CASSPQAGWETQYF
- TRBJ2-3 - TRBV4-1 TGCGCCAGCAGCCGGGACTTTGATACGCAGTATTTT CASSRDFDTQYF
- TRBJ2-7 TRBD1 TRBV7-9 TGTGCCAGCAGCTTAGGGCCCCGGGACAGGTTTTACGAGCAGTACTTC CASSLGPRDRFYEQYF
- TRBJ2-5 TRBD2 TRBV11-2 TGTGCCAGCAGCGTGGGACTAGTTGGGGAGACCCAGTACTTC CASSVGLVGETQYF
- TRBJ2-1 - TRBV4-1 TGCGCCAGCAGCCAAGGGGCGTCGGGCCCGGGCGGGAATGAGCAGTTCTTC CASSQGASGPGGNEQFF
- TRBJ1-5 TRBD1 TRBV27 TGTGCCAGCAGTTCCAGGACAGGGGACAATCAGCCCCAGCATTTT CASSSRTGDNQPQHF
- TRBJ2-2 TRBD1 TRBV5-1 TGCGCCAGCACCTTACAGGGGGTGAGCGGGGAGCTGTTTTTT CASTLQGVSGELFF
- TRBJ2-7 TRBD2 TRBV5-1 TGCGCCAGCAGCTTGGCGGGGGGGTCGGTCGAGCAGTACTTC CASSLAGGSVEQYF
few TRBJ2-3 - TRBV6-5 TGTGCCAGCAGTTACAGGCAGGGTACGCAGTATTTT CASSYRQGTQYF